This paragraph covers one T cell receptor (beta chain) sequence. Its antigen is undetermined. Viral peptide pools were used in the ViraFEST assay to expand antigen-specific CD4+ T cells, and sequencing came afterward. Upon completion of more than eight days in culture, CD4+ T cells were isolated. Each participant was administered two doses of either the BNT162b2 or the mRNA-1273 vaccine. V dropped 2 bases and J dropped 7 bases, with 12 bases sitting between them. Per germline, CDR1 SNHLY and CDR2 FYNNEI. CDR3 length: 14 amino acids. The source of the sample is a study of vaccination effects on CD4 cells after COVID-19. Libraries were prepared by immunoSEQ multiplex PCR; TCRdb keeps only in-frame clonotypes and omits some of them. The repertoire has 70,000 to 85,000 clones, over 70% of them found once; the top ten carry more than 1%. Study outcomes and limitations: Substantial clonal contraction characterized both infection- and vaccine-induced clones late after vaccination.

The receptor was derived from a human donor who received a COVID-19 vaccine. V gene TRBV2 combines with J gene TRBJ1-5; perhaps TRBD1 as D (6 bases). The source material was CD4+ T cells from PBMCs cultured with HCoV-229E spike peptides, sampled after COVID-19 vaccination. The CDR3 loop is CASSEQGGGQPQHF. The CDR3 nucleotides read TGTGCCAGCAGTGAACAGGGCGGGGGCCAGCCCCAGCATTTT. Full variable domain (outside the CDR3, taken from reference TRBV2 and TRBJ1-5): EPEVTQTPSHQVTQMGQEVILRCVPISNHLYFYWYRQILGQKVEFLVSFYNNEISEKSEIFDDQFSVERPDGSNFTLKIRSTKLEDSAMYFCASSEQGGGQPQHFGDGTRLSIL.